This T cell receptor beta chain was identified in a study of blood T cell repertoires in COVID-19. Study in general: Acute and convalescent COVID-19 specimens originated in the United States, Italy and Spain. PBMCs, B-cell-depleted T cells, or T cells were the source of the cDNA or gDNA that made up the material.

Authors' methods: Amplified reference gene primers provided the basis for estimating nucleated cell counts. Assay used: immunoSEQ multiplex PCR; TCRdb lists only in-frame clones, some missing. V, J and clone size were drawn from that table, and D and trimming were deduced from the DNA. The sample records over 200,000 clones, about 89% being singletons. In germline, CDR1 is SSHAT, CDR2 FNYEAQ (reference sequence). The CDR3 loop spans 16 amino acids. Deletions cut 0 bases from V and 3 bases from J, with 14 bases between. The sequenced sample consisted of peripheral blood. This receptor was taken from a woman aged 40 to 55 with acute or convalescent COVID-19. This chain joins TRBV7-7 and TRBJ1-1; D is unclear. CDR3: CASSLASPGNDTEAFF. CDR3 nucleotides: TGTGCCAGCAGCTTAGCGAGTCCAGGAAATGACACTGAAGCTTTCTTT.